These 26 T cell receptor beta chains were sequenced from one sample in a study of read filtering for tumor transcriptome and immune sequencing. Molecular barcoded adaptors covering alpha/delta and beta/gamma chains were used on around 370 ng RNA. Via MiXCR, TCRdb re-called the reads, giving one row per CDR3 protein. This table holds 120,000 or so distinct CDR3 sequences, approximately 13% found once. The sample was a population of CD138-negative cells sorted from bone marrow. These receptors all come from a donor aged 40 or over with multiple myeloma.

This clonotype was seen many times. The chain is built from TRBV7-3 and TRBJ2-2; 8 nucleotides match TRBD1. This CDR3 contains 15 residues. The germline gives CDR1 SGHTA, CDR2 FQGTGA. Trimming removed 5 bases from V and 3 bases from J; junction bases left unmatched: 5. The CDR3 loop is CASSLTGGDTGELFF. DNA for the CDR3: TGTGCCAGCAGCCTCACAGGGGGAGACACCGGGGAGCTGTTTTTT.

In its sample, this clonotype was seen many times. The chain joins TRBV7-9 to TRBJ2-7; 11 nucleotides line up with TRBD1. Trimming at V came to 8 bases and at J to 6 bases, leaving 3 bases not matched to a gene. This CDR3 has 12 residues. Germline V gene sequence: CDR1 SEHNR, CDR2 FQNEAQ (reference sequence). CDR3 protein: CASRTGGGEQYF. Written as DNA, the CDR3 is TGTGCCAGCCGGACAGGGGGCGGCGAGCAGTACTTC. The variable domain in full, completed from reference TRBV7-9 and TRBJ2-7, reads DTGVSQNPRHKITKRGQNVTFRCDPISEHNRLYWYRQTLGQGPEFLTYFQNEAQLEKSRLLSDRFSAERPKGSFSTLEIQRTEQGDSAMYLCASRTGGGEQYFGPGTRLTVT.

On this clonotype: An end of the junction differs from the germline gene, which may be a read error. The genes are TRBV14 and TRBJ2-2; 10 bases are a match to TRBD2. The germline CDR1 and CDR2 sequences are SGHDN and FVKESK. This CDR3 spans 21 amino acids. CDR3 region: CASSQATGFFPAGGYTRELFF. CDR3 coding DNA: TGTGCCAGCAGCCAAGCTACAGGGTTTTTCCCAGCGGGGGGGTACACCCGGGAGTTGTTTTTT.

This clonotype was detected only a few times. The J gene is TRBJ2-1, the V gene TRBV5-1; 8 nucleotides match TRBD2. Germline-derived CDR1 and CDR2 are SGHRS and YFSETQ. The CDR3 extends over 14 amino acids. The V segment lost 5 bases and the J segment 6 bases; nucleotides outside the gene matches: 7. The CDR3 nucleotides are TGCGCCAGCAGGCTTGCGGGAGGAGGCAATGAGCAGTTCTTC. It codes for CASRLAGGGNEQFF. The variable domain in full, with the rest retrieved from reference TRBV5-1 and TRBJ2-1, is KAGVTQTPRYLIKTRGQQVTLSCSPISGHRSVSWYQQTPGQGLQFLFEYFSETQRNKGNFPGRFSGRQFSNSRSEMNVSTLELGDSALYLCASRLAGGGNEQFFGPGTRLTVL.

This clonotype was observed many times. V usage is TRBV7-2 and J usage is TRBJ2-1; D gene unclear. Trimming left V 2 bases short and J 13 bases short, with 9 bases between. Looked up from germline, CDR1 is SGHTA and CDR2 is FQGNSA. The CDR3 is made up of 11 amino acids. The CDR3 spells CASSLSDPQFF. The CDR3 bases are TGTGCCAGCAGCTTAAGTGATCCTCAGTTCTTC.

This clonotype has just a few counts. The chain combines TRBV3-1 with TRBJ2-2; D unclear. Per germline, CDR1 LGHDT and CDR2 YNNKEL (reference sequence). The ends were cut back, 1 base at V and 4 bases at J, with 13 bases in the middle. The CDR3 is 16 amino acids. The DNA for the CDR3 is TGTGCCAGCAGCCAAGTTCACTCGTCGGGCACCGGGGAGCTGTTTTTT. Encoded protein: CASSQVHSSGTGELFF.

The J gene is TRBJ2-1, the V gene TRBV28; 10 bases align to TRBD1. CDR1 and CDR2 from the germline V gene are MDHEN and SYDVKM. Trimming cost V 5 bases and J 4 bases; bases outside gene matches: 5. This CDR3 has 15 amino acids. Here the CDR3 reads CASSGDRGWYNEQFF. In DNA, the CDR3 is TGTGCCAGCAGTGGGGACAGGGGTTGGTACAATGAGCAGTTCTTC.

This clonotype was counted at least ten times. This chain connects TRBV5-5 to TRBJ2-5; D is perhaps TRBD2 (5 bases). Between the trimmed V and J ends, which lost 4 bases and 5 bases, there was a span of 18 bases. Per the germline V gene, CDR1 is SGHKS and CDR2 is YYEKEE (reference sequence). The CDR3 contains 15 residues. In DNA, the CDR3 is TGTGCCAGCAGCACTGAACTAGGGTCGGGGGAGACCCAGTACTTC. This sequence encodes CASSTELGSGETQYF.

The CDR3 loop is CASSRGAALEAFF. The CDR3 DNA follows: TGTGCCAGCAGCCGGGGCGCCGCGCTTGAAGCTTTCTTT. V and J are TRBV7-6 and TRBJ1-1; a weak D match, TRBD1 (5 bases). Trimming removed 5 bases from V and 7 bases from J, with 14 bases in between. Germline loops: CDR1 SGHVS, CDR2 FNYEAQ. This CDR3 comprises 13 residues.

This clonotype was picked up many times. The chain couples TRBV10-3 to TRBJ2-5; the match to TRBD2 covers 10 bases. The CDR3 length is 14 residues. The germline CDR1 and CDR2 sequences are ENHRY and SYGVKD. Trimming at V came to 10 bases and at J to 4 bases, leaving 9 bases not matched to a gene. The CDR3 DNA reads TGTGCCACACAAAGCGGGGGGGCCACAGAGACCCAGTACTTC. This codes for CATQSGGATETQYF.

This clonotype showed up many times. CDR3 sequence: CASSLAARGRTNEQYF. CDR3 coding DNA: TGTGCCAGCAGTTTAGCGGCGCGGGGGCGGACCAACGAGCAGTACTTC. The chain employs TRBV12-3 or TRBV12-4 and TRBJ2-7; maybe TRBD2 (7 bases). The CDR3 spans 16 residues. Trimming cost V 0 bases and J 5 bases, with 17 bases left between them.

This clonotype was counted ten times or more. This sequence joins TRBV29-1 and TRBJ2-3; the D gene is possibly TRBD1 (6 bases). Germline V CDR1 and CDR2: SQVTM, ANQGSEA. The CDR3 spans 16 residues. V dropped 1 base and J dropped 3 bases, with 17 bases sitting between them. Here the CDR3 DNA reads TGCAGCGTTGAAGCCTTATCCCGGACAGCAACAGATACGCAGTATTTT. It encodes CSVEALSRTATDTQYF.

This clonotype was seen repeatedly, ten times or more. The chain links TRBV4-2 to TRBJ1-1; TRBD1 matches at 8 bases. CDR1 and CDR2 from the germline V gene are LGHNA and YNFKEQ. V lost 3 bases to trimming and J lost 1 base; unmatched junction nucleotides: 7. This CDR3 contains 16 residues. CDR3 sequence reads: CASSQTTGVRNTEAFF. The CDR3 coding sequence is TGTGCCAGCAGCCAGACGACAGGGGTCCGGAACACTGAAGCTTTCTTT.

This clonotype has a count of ten or more. The chain has TRBV7-9 and TRBJ1-6; D is unclear. Trimming shortened V by 7 bases and J by 3 bases, and 7 bases separated the two germline ends. The CDR3 runs to 13 residues. CDR1 is SEHNR and CDR2 is FQNEAQ in the germline V gene (reference sequence). CDR3 DNA: TGTGCCAGCACCATCAGCTATAATTCACCCCTCCACTTT. It codes for CASTISYNSPLHF.

The sample holds a few counts of this clonotype. This may come from a read error, since a much larger clone is one base off. The chain has TRBV29-1 and TRBJ1-1, with 9 bases fitting TRBD1. Germline assignment: CDR1 SQVTM and CDR2 ANQGSEA. The V and J ends lost 5 bases and 9 bases, in that order; junction bases with no gene match: 16. CDR3 length: 15 amino acids. The CDR3 loop is CSVWAHRGLDDKAFF. CDR3 nucleotide sequence: TGCAGCGTTTGGGCCCACAGGGGGCTCGACGACAAAGCTTTCTTT.

This clonotype was counted many times. The chain carries TRBV29-1 and TRBJ1-2; TRBD1 might be the D (6 bases). CDR1 and CDR2 (germline): SQVTM, ANQGSEA. This CDR3 contains 12 residues. The ends were cut back, 4 bases at V and 6 bases at J, with 12 bases in the middle. This CDR3 is CSVGQAGDGYTF. The CDR3 region has the DNA TGCAGCGTTGGACAGGCGGGGGATGGCTACACCTTC.

This clonotype occurred many times. The chain joins TRBV29-1 to TRBJ2-1, with a weak D call TRBD2 (6 bases). Trimming stripped 7 bases from V and 7 bases from J, with 23 bases between. CDR3 length: 15 amino acids. Germline V gene sequence: CDR1 SQVTM, CDR2 ANQGSEA. The CDR3 loop is CSANRDSSRRNEQFF. For the CDR3, the DNA is TGCAGCGCGAATAGGGACTCGAGTCGGCGGAATGAGCAGTTCTTC.

As concerns this clonotype: A much larger clone differs by one base, so this may be a read error. This chain joins TRBV30 and TRBJ1-1; TRBD1 is a possible D gene (6 bases). The length of the CDR3 is 12 residues. The germline V gene encodes CDR1 GTSNPN and CDR2 SVGIG (reference sequence). CDR3 in amino acids: CAWSKTGTEASF. CDR3 bases: TGTGCCTGGAGCAAAACAGGGACTGAAGCTTCCTTT.

Concerning this clonotype itself: Being one base from a much bigger clone, this may be a read error. The chain joins TRBV5-1 to TRBJ2-2; D may be TRBD1 (6 bases). This CDR3 is built from 15 residues. CDR1 and CDR2 from the germline V gene are SGHRS and YFSETQ. As DNA, the CDR3 is TGCACCAGCAGCCCCAGACAGGACTACACCGGGGAGCTGTTTTTT. It yields the protein CTSSPRQDYTGELFF.

As concerns this clonotype: A single base separates this from a much larger clone, so it may be a read error. In DNA, the CDR3 is TGTGCCAGCAGTATTCCGACCCCATGGAACGGAAAACTGTTTTTT. Translation: CASSIPTPWNGKLFF. This sequence joins TRBV28 and TRBJ1-4; D not resolved. V was pared by 5 bases and J by 10 bases, with 20 bases between. This CDR3 comprises 15 residues. CDR1 is MDHEN, CDR2 SYDVKM, per germline. Based on the CDR3 plus reference TRBV28 and TRBJ1-4, the full variable domain is DVKVTQSSRYLVKRTGEKVFLECVQDMDHENMFWYRQDPGLGLRLIYFSYDVKMKEKGDIPEGYSVSREKKERFSLILESASTNQTSMYLCASSIPTPWNGKLFFGSGTQLSVL.

A single count supports this clonotype. A read error is likely here: a far larger clone is one base away. The V and J genes are TRBV6-1 and TRBJ2-1; D is unresolved. Germline CDR1 and CDR2: MNHNS and SASEGT. The CDR3 totals 13 residues. V lost 4 bases and J 1 base, leaving 5 bases between the germline ends. The CDR3 reads CASSADSYNEQFF. The CDR3 DNA reads as TGTGCCAGCAGTGCTGATTCCTACAATGAGCAGTTCTTC.

This clonotype was counted at least ten times. The gene calls are TRBV27 and TRBJ2-3; no reliable D call. The germline CDR1 and CDR2 sequences are MNHEY and SMNVEV (reference sequence). This CDR3 is 15 amino acids long. Between the trimmed V and J ends, which lost 3 bases and 4 bases, there was a span of 14 bases. The CDR3 is CASSFITLFPDTQYF. CDR3 bases: TGTGCCAGCAGTTTTATAACTCTTTTCCCAGATACGCAGTATTTT.

This clonotype was detected ten times or more. The chain recombines TRBV15 with TRBJ2-1; perhaps TRBD1 as D (6 bases). Trimming removed 3 bases at V and 3 bases at J, with 15 bases between. The CDR3 is 16 amino acids. Germline CDR1 reads LNHNV; CDR2 reads YYDKDF (reference sequence). The CDR3, as DNA: TGTGCCACCAGCAGCCCCTCCAGGGGCCTCTACAATGAGCAGTTCTTC. Protein: CATSSPSRGLYNEQFF. The full variable domain, rest sourced from reference TRBV15 and TRBJ2-1, is DAMVIQNPRYQVTQFGKPVTLSCSQTLNHNVMYWYQQKSSQAPKLLFHYYDKDFNNEADTPDNFQSRRPNTSFCFLDIRSPGLGDTAMYLCATSSPSRGLYNEQFFGPGTRLTVL.

For this clonotype: A read error may explain this, as a much larger clone is one base away. This chain's CDR3 is CASSQPYSGKSFNEQFF. The CDR3 DNA sequence: TGTGCCAGCAGCCAACCTTATAGCGGGAAATCCTTCAATGAGCAGTTCTTC. The J gene is TRBJ2-1, the V gene TRBV3-1, with TRBD2 matching 8 bases. Germline CDR1 is LGHDT and CDR2 is YNNKEL (reference sequence). CDR3 size: 17 residues.

This clonotype was seen at least ten times. The chain recombines TRBV7-9 with TRBJ2-5, with TRBD2 identical over 8 bases. Germline V gives CDR1 SEHNR, CDR2 FQNEAQ (reference sequence). Germline trimming cut 2 bases from V and 5 bases from J; bases unmatched to any gene: 7. The CDR3 sequence is 15 residues long. This CDR3 is CASSLSGLAWETQYF. CDR3 nucleotides: TGTGCCAGCAGCTTATCAGGACTAGCTTGGGAGACCCAGTACTTC.

This clonotype was observed at least ten times. The chain recombines TRBV12-3 or TRBV12-4 with TRBJ1-1; D gene unclear. Trimming removed 4 bases at V and 7 bases at J, with 7 bases between. This CDR3 is built from 11 residues. The CDR3 spells CASSSSVEAFF. The CDR3 nucleotides read TGTGCCAGCAGTTCCTCGGTTGAAGCTTTCTTT.